The source of this T cell receptor (beta chain) is a study of graft-versus-host responses after intestinal transplantation. For the study at large: Multivisceral, liver-intestinal, or isolated intestinal grafts were transplanted into recipients. Among the recipients, all got anti-thymocyte globulin induction and then tacrolimus and steroids for 3 to 4 years.

Germline V gene lookup returns CDR1 KGHSH and CDR2 LQKENI. V was cut by 3 bases and J by 5 bases, with 7 bases left in between. The CDR3 totals 12 residues. On this clone itself: The antigen remains unidentified.

Repertoires were generated with immunoSEQ multiplex PCR, while TCRdb's copy carries only in-frame clones and drops some. The sample carries some 140,000 clones, 90% to 95% recorded once. Study findings and constraints: Early post-transplant HvG declines were associated with peak circulating GvH clone levels. Recipient marrow showed GvH clones, some seen first in ileum or blood.

This material consisted of unstimulated CD4+ T cells sorted from spleen or lymph node cells, taken before intestinal transplant. This clonotype originated in a human donor who received an intestinal transplant. The chain carries TRBV18 and TRBJ1-1; D gene ambiguous. The CDR3 spells CASSPVGTEAFF. In nucleotides, the CDR3 is TGTGCCAGCTCACCGGTAGGGACTGAAGCTTTCTTT.